This T cell receptor beta chain was identified during a study of blood T cell repertoires in COVID-19. Overall study: COVID-19 samples collected from the United States, Italy and Spain covered acute and convalescent phases. T cells, B-cell-depleted T cells, or PBMCs supplied cDNA or gDNA.

Original analysis: Researchers report that nucleated cell counts were estimated from reference gene primer amplification. The data were produced by immunoSEQ multiplex PCR, yet TCRdb's version contains in-frame clones alone and is incomplete. Clone size and the V and J calls come from that table; the DNA yielded D and trimming. Of about 79,000 clones listed, approximately 90% were seen once; the top ten hold approximately 4.2%. This clone was counted between two and nine times. V trimming: 5 bases; J trimming: 3 bases; junction bases outside the gene matches: 4. There are 14 residues in the CDR3. From germline, CDR1 is PRHDT and CDR2 FYEKMQ (reference sequence).

The clonotype comes from a man over 45 with active COVID-19. The chain couples TRBV13 to TRBJ2-7; 10 bases fit TRBD1. The sample taken for sequencing was peripheral blood. Written as DNA, the CDR3 is TGTGCCAGCAGCCTGGGACAGGGGCTCTACGAGCAGTACTTC. It codes for CASSLGQGLYEQYF.